The 3 T cell receptor beta chains reported below all come from one sample, sequenced in a study of early T cells in non-severe SARS-CoV-2 infection. Using its own MiXCR run on the 5' RACE reads, TCRdb lists one record per CDR3 protein. The sample holds roughly 80,000 distinct CDR3 sequences, around 16% seen once. The sample taken for sequencing was whole blood. The receptors shown here come from an adult who was a healthcare worker with PCR-confirmed SARS-CoV-2 infection or an uninfected control (not recorded which).

This clonotype was detected only a few times. This chain links TRBV10-3 with TRBJ1-6; D perhaps matches TRBD1 (6 bases). The germline V gene encodes CDR1 ENHRY and CDR2 SYGVKD. Trimming pared 3 bases from V and 10 bases from J, leaving 13 bases between. This CDR3 contains 14 residues. The CDR3 sequence: CAISDEGGRSPLHF. CDR3 in DNA: TGTGCCATCAGTGACGAGGGGGGAAGATCACCCCTCCACTTT.

The chain has TRBV5-6 and TRBJ1-6; 8 positions match TRBD1. This CDR3 comprises 15 residues. The J segment lost 5 bases and the V segment lost 4 bases, leaving 5 bases of the junction unmatched. CDR1 is SGHDT, CDR2 YYEEEE, per germline. The CDR3 protein is CASSTGQGHNSPLHF. The CDR3, as DNA: TGTGCCAGCAGCACTGGACAGGGCCATAATTCACCCCTCCACTTT.

This clonotype was seen only a few times. The chain links TRBV7-6 to TRBJ1-2; D remains ambiguous. The ends were cut back, 8 bases at V and 5 bases at J, with 12 bases in the middle. From germline, CDR1 is SGHVS and CDR2 FNYEAQ. This CDR3 has 12 residues. CDR3 in amino acids: CASGSGDYGYTF. The CDR3 nucleotides are TGTGCCAGCGGAAGTGGGGATTATGGCTACACCTTC.